At least ten counts were recorded for the clone carrying this TCR beta chain. Its antigen remains unknown. This specimen belongs to a study of T cells after yellow fever vaccination. Study observations and caveats: Any FACS-sorted repertoire could hold abundant clonotypes that contaminate it from the bulk population. The booster response re-showed most primary clones: roughly 97% CD4, more than 70% CD8. CD4 and CD8 compartments shared a small share of clonotypes.

Via MiXCR, TCRdb re-called the 5' RACE reads, giving one row per CDR3 protein. The sample records 100,000 to 150,000 distinct CDR3 sequences, over 8% being singletons. V lost 6 bases and J lost 5, with 13 bases in between. This CDR3 is 12 amino acids long. CDR1 and CDR2 from the germline V gene are SQVTM and ANQGSEA. The chain uses TRBV29-1 and TRBJ2-5; D call uncertain. The sequenced sample was CD8+ T cells sorted from PBMCs, obtained on the day of the yellow fever booster vaccination. The source is a man between 18 and 29 years old who received the YFV17D yellow fever vaccine. This CDR3 is CSVNIDGETQYF. DNA for the CDR3: TGCAGCGTGAACATCGACGGGGAGACCCAGTACTTC.